Listed here are 25 T cell receptor beta chains from one sample, sequenced in a study of blood T cell repertoires in COVID-19. Sequenced by immunoSEQ multiplex PCR; TCRdb stores in-frame clones only, minus some. The table includes 35,000 to 40,000 clones, 84% detected once. The sample comprised peripheral blood. The receptors were gathered from a man aged 55-75 years with COVID-19, enrolled during active disease.

The sample holds a few counts of this clone. The chain combines TRBV3-1 (or the pseudogene TRBV3-2) with TRBJ1-1; TRBD1 matches at 8 bases. Germline-derived CDR1 and CDR2 are LGHDT and YNNKEL (reference sequence). The V gene end was trimmed by 0 bases and the J gene end by 3 bases; junction bases not matched to a gene: 6. This CDR3 contains 16 residues. For the CDR3, the DNA is TGTGCCAGCAGCCAAGAGCAGGGGGCTCGTTACACTGAAGCTTTCTTT. This encodes CASSQEQGARYTEAFF.

The chain combines TRBV6-1 with TRBJ2-1; D is uncertain. CDR3 length: 14 amino acids. The V gene lost 3 bases and the J gene lost 6 bases, with 12 bases spanning the gap. The germline V gene has CDR1 MNHNS and CDR2 SASEGT. The CDR3 coding sequence is TGTGCCAGCAGTGACCACAGCCGAACCAATGAGCAGTTCTTC. Amino acids: CASSDHSRTNEQFF.

The chain combines TRBV7-2 with TRBJ1-2; D gene unclear. Germline CDR1 reads SGHTA; CDR2 reads FQGNSA. This CDR3 is built from 16 residues. The V and J ends lost 5 bases and 2 bases respectively, with 18 bases between them. CDR3 nucleotide sequence: TGTGCCAGCAGCCTCCTCATGTCGGGTGCGAACTATGGCTACACCTTC. Translation: CASSLLMSGANYGYTF.

V and J are TRBV6-5 and TRBJ1-5; 7 bases match TRBD1. The CDR3 spans 13 residues. Germline lookup yields CDR1 MNHEY and CDR2 SVGAGI. V was pared by 9 bases and J by 6 bases, with 8 bases of the junction left unmatched. The CDR3 loop is CARRGPPGQPQHF. CDR3 in DNA: TGTGCCAGGAGGGGGCCCCCGGGTCAGCCCCAGCATTTT.

This chain joins TRBV3-1 (or the pseudogene TRBV3-2) and TRBJ1-2; D uncertain. V was cut by 0 bases and J by 14 bases, with 16 bases left in between. CDR3 size: 13 residues. Germline V gene data show CDR1 as LGHDT and CDR2 as YNNKEL (reference sequence). The CDR3 here is CASSQDLATERTF. The CDR3 nucleotides read TGTGCCAGCAGCCAAGATTTAGCAACAGAGCGGACCTTC.

The DNA for the CDR3 is TGTGCCAGTAGTCCCCTGGGACAGGGAGGCACTGAAGCTTTCTTT. It translates to CASSPLGQGGTEAFF. The chain joins TRBV19 to TRBJ1-1; TRBD1 matches 9 bases. Germline loops: CDR1 LNHDA, CDR2 SQIVND (reference sequence). This CDR3 spans 15 amino acids. Trimming removed 5 bases from V and 4 bases from J; junction bases left unmatched: 8.

DNA for the CDR3: TGTGCCATAAGGAGGGCGGGAAACCCCTACGAGCAGTACTTC. Translation: CAIRRAGNPYEQYF. This chain joins TRBV27 and TRBJ2-7, with TRBD2 as a possible D gene (6 bases). This CDR3 region has 14 residues. Germline CDR1 and CDR2: MNHEY and SMNVEV (reference sequence). The germline V and J ends were trimmed by 10 bases and 2 bases, with 18 bases remaining between them.

The rearrangement joins TRBV9 to TRBJ2-1; 7 nucleotides line up with TRBD2. In germline, CDR1 is SGDLS, CDR2 YYNGEE. The CDR3 length is 16 residues. The trim removed 0 bases at V and 9 bases at J, leaving 12 bases unmatched. CDR3 protein: CASSVATGRWSGEQFF. In DNA form, the CDR3 reads TGTGCCAGCAGCGTAGCTACCGGGAGGTGGTCCGGTGAGCAGTTCTTC.

The CDR3 DNA sequence: TGTGCCAGCAGCCCCGGACAGGGGGGGAATTCACCCCTCCACTTT. It encodes CASSPGQGGNSPLHF. The chain joins TRBV6-5 to TRBJ1-6; 10 positions match TRBD1. The CDR3 consists of 15 residues. With V trimmed by 6 bases and J by 7 bases, 6 bases remained unmatched. The germline V gene has CDR1 MNHEY and CDR2 SVGAGI.

The V call is TRBV15, the J call TRBJ1-1; D gene uncertain. Trimming took 1 base from V and 0 from J, leaving 9 bases between them. Germline V lookup: CDR1 LNHNV, CDR2 YYDKDF (reference sequence). This CDR3 comprises 15 residues. The CDR3 bases are TGTGCCACCAGCAGAGGGGCGGGTGTGAACACTGAAGCTTTCTTT. Amino acid sequence: CATSRGAGVNTEAFF.

J is TRBJ1-3 and V is TRBV11-2; D is unclear. The germline V gene encodes CDR1 SGHAT and CDR2 FQNNGV. The CDR3 runs to 16 residues. V gave up 2 bases and J gave up 0 bases, with 11 bases separating them. CDR3 nucleotides: TGTGCCAGCAGCTTAAAAGCCCTTTCCTCTGGAAACACCATATATTTT. Translation: CASSLKALSSGNTIYF.

The genes are TRBV30 and TRBJ1-3; tentative D call: TRBD1 (6 bases). Germline CDR1 reads GTSNPN; CDR2 reads SVGIG (reference sequence). Trimming pared 3 bases from V and 3 bases from J, leaving 15 bases between. The CDR3 extends over 15 amino acids. This CDR3 reads CAWRVAGHRGNTIYF. Here the CDR3 DNA reads TGTGCCTGGAGGGTAGCGGGACACCGTGGAAACACCATATATTTT.

The chain combines TRBV9 with TRBJ1-2; TRBD1 matches at 7 bases. V was pared by 3 bases and J by 7 bases, with 15 bases of the junction left unmatched. The CDR3 sequence is 16 residues long. Germline CDR1 reads SGDLS; CDR2 reads YYNGEE. The CDR3 reads CASSEPATGIPPGYTF. CDR3 sequence (DNA): TGTGCCAGCAGCGAGCCAGCGACAGGGATACCCCCTGGCTACACCTTC.

This sequence joins TRBV5-4 and TRBJ2-7; 11 positions match TRBD2. The germline V gene has CDR1 SGHNT and CDR2 YYREEE (reference sequence). V lost 2 bases to trimming and J lost 6 bases; unmatched junction nucleotides: 10. This CDR3 contains 16 residues. This CDR3 is CASSLGLAGGPREQYF. The CDR3 DNA follows: TGTGCCAGCAGCTTAGGGTTAGCGGGAGGGCCCCGCGAGCAGTACTTC.

The chain carries TRBV6-1 and TRBJ1-2; TRBD1 matches at 9 bases. The CDR3 contains 13 residues. With 5 bases clipped from V and 5 bases from J, the junction kept 3 bases outside the gene matches. CDR1 and CDR2 (germline): MNHNS, SASEGT. The CDR3 region is CASSSDRGYGYTF. The CDR3 DNA sequence: TGTGCCAGCAGTTCCGACAGGGGGTATGGCTACACCTTC.

The count of this clone is one. The chain uses TRBV14 and TRBJ2-3; 9 positions agree with TRBD1. The V gene's germline CDR1 is SGHDN and CDR2 FVKESK. CDR3 size: 14 residues. Germline trimming cut 4 bases from V and 3 bases from J; bases unmatched to any gene: 2. CDR3 DNA: TGTGCCAGCAGCCGGGACAGGGCTACAGATACGCAGTATTTT. It specifies CASSRDRATDTQYF. Full variable domain (remainder filled in from reference TRBV14 and TRBJ2-3): EAGVTQFPSHSVIEKGQTVTLRCDPISGHDNLYWYRRVMGKEIKFLLHFVKESKQDESGMPNNRFLAERTGGTYSTLKVQPAELEDSGVYFCASSRDRATDTQYFGPGTRLTVL.

The chain recombines TRBV19 with TRBJ1-4; unclear D gene. Between the trimmed V and J ends, which lost 5 bases and 8 bases, there was a span of 21 bases. This CDR3 contains 16 residues. CDR1 is LNHDA, CDR2 SQIVND, per germline (reference sequence). The CDR3 coding sequence is TGTGCCAGTAGTCGAGGTCCGTCGGGGAGTTGGGAAAAACTGTTTTTT. Residues: CASSRGPSGSWEKLFF.

This clone has only a few counts. The gene calls are TRBV6-4 and TRBJ1-1; D gene ambiguous. Germline V gene sequence: CDR1 MRHNA, CDR2 SNTAGT. The CDR3 runs 17 residues. Trimming removed 7 bases at V and 2 bases at J, with 23 bases between. CDR3 bases: TGTGCCAGCACCGAGGGTAGGGTCGTAGGCGAAAACACTGAAGCTTTCTTT. Its protein product is CASTEGRVVGENTEAFF.

This chain joins TRBV6-2 or TRBV6-3 and TRBJ1-1, with 10 bases fitting TRBD1. The V segment lost 0 bases and the J segment 5 bases; nucleotides outside the gene matches: 3. Germline V gene data show CDR1 as MNHEY and CDR2 as SVGEGT. The CDR3 has 15 residues. Here the CDR3 reads CASSYSMGQGTEAFF. Here the CDR3 DNA reads TGTGCCAGCAGTTACTCGATGGGACAGGGGACTGAAGCTTTCTTT.

The J gene is TRBJ2-3, the V gene TRBV28; D is undetermined. Germline CDR1 reads MDHEN; CDR2 reads SYDVKM. The CDR3 runs to 13 residues. V lost 1 base to trimming and J lost 7 bases, with 9 bases between them. CDR3: CASSLSSPYTQYF. The CDR3 DNA reads as TGTGCCAGCAGTTTATCGAGCCCCTATACGCAGTATTTT.

The V call is TRBV6-5, the J call TRBJ2-7; TRBD1 aligns across 8 bases. V gave up 10 bases and J gave up 4 bases; unmatched junction bases: 12. Per germline, CDR1 MNHEY and CDR2 SVGAGI. The CDR3 is 14 amino acids. The CDR3 sequence: CAITPRGQVYEQYF. CDR3 sequence (DNA): TGTGCCATTACACCACGGGGACAGGTTTACGAGCAGTACTTC.

V gene TRBV9 combines with J gene TRBJ2-7; 10 positions match TRBD2. Looked up from germline, CDR1 is SGDLS and CDR2 is YYNGEE. The CDR3 sequence is 16 residues long. The V segment lost 4 bases and the J segment 3 bases; nucleotides outside the gene matches: 10. The CDR3 here is CASSLESGRGYYEQYF. CDR3 DNA sequence: TGTGCCAGCAGCCTAGAGAGCGGGAGGGGTTACTACGAGCAGTACTTC.

V and J are TRBV11-3 and TRBJ2-5, with D perhaps matching TRBD1 (8 bases). The CDR3 has 15 residues. CDR1 and CDR2 from the germline V gene are SGHNT and YENEEA. The V gene lost 3 bases and the J gene lost 5 bases, with 16 bases spanning the gap. CDR3 sequence (DNA): TGTGCCAGCAGCTTCGCAGGGGGCGGGAGTGAGACCCAGTACTTC. This sequence encodes CASSFAGGGSETQYF. Filled out from reference TRBV11-3 and TRBJ2-5, the complete variable domain reads EAGVVQSPRYKIIEKKQPVAFWCNPISGHNTLYWYLQNLGQGPELLIRYENEEAVDDSQLPKDRFSAERLKGVDSTLKIQPAELGDSAVYLCASSFAGGGSETQYFGPGTRLLVL.

V gene TRBV5-4 combines with J gene TRBJ2-3, with a weak D call TRBD2 (6 bases). CDR1 and CDR2 from the germline V gene are SGHNT and YYREEE (reference sequence). Trimming cost V 2 bases and J 5 bases, with 15 bases left between them. This CDR3 has 15 amino acids. In DNA form, the CDR3 reads TGTGCCAGCAGCTTTCCTACGGGAGATAAAGATACGCAGTATTTT. This codes for CASSFPTGDKDTQYF.

In DNA, the CDR3 is TGTGCCAGCAGCGCACAGCTCCCAGGGGGCACAGATACGCAGTATTTT. As protein: CASSAQLPGGTDTQYF. This chain uses TRBV7-9 with TRBJ2-3; a weak D match, TRBD1 (6 bases). Germline V lookup: CDR1 SEHNR, CDR2 FQNEAQ (reference sequence). This CDR3 contains 16 residues. Trimming left V 5 bases short and J 1 base short, with 16 bases between.